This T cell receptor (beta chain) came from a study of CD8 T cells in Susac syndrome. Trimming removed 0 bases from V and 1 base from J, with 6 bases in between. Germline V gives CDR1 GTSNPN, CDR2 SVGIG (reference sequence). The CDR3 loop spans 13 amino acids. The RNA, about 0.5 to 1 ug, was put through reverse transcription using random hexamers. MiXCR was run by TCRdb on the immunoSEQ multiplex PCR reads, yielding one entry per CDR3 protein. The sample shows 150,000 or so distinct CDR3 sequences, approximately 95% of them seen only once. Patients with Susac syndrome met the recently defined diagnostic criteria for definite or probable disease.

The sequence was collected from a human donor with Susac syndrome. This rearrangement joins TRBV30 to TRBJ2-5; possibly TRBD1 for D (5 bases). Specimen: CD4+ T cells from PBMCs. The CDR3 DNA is TGTGCCTGGAGTGTACAGGTCCAAGAGACCCAGTACTTC. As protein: CAWSVQVQETQYF. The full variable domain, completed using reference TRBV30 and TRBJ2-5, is SQTIHQWPATLVQPVGSPLSLECTVEGTSNPNLYWYRQAAGRGLQLLFYSVGIGQISSEVPQNLSASRPQDRQFILSSKKLLLSDSGFYLCAWSVQVQETQYFGPGTRLLVL.